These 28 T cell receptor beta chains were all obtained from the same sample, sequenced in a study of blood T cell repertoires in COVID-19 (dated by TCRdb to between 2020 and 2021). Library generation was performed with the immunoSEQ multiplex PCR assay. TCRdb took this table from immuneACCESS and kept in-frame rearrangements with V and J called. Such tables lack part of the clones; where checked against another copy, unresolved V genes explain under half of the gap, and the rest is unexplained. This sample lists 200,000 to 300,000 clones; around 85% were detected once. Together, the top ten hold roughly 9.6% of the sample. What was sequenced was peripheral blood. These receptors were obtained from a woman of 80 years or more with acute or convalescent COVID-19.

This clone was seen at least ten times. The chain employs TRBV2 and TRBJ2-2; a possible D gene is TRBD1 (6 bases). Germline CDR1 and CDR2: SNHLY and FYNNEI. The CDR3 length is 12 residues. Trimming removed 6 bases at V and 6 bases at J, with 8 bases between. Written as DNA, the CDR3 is TGTGCCAGCAGACAGGGTCCCGGGGAGCTGTTTTTT. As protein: CASRQGPGELFF. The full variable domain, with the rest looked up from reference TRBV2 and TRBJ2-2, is EPEVTQTPSHQVTQMGQEVILRCVPISNHLYFYWYRQILGQKVEFLVSFYNNEISEKSEIFDDQFSVERPDGSNFTLKIRSTKLEDSAMYFCASRQGPGELFFGEGSRLTVL.

The CDR3, as DNA: TGTGCCATCAGTGAGTCGGCGGGGAGGGGTGAGCAGTTCTTC. This gives the protein CAISESAGRGEQFF. The chain employs TRBV10-3 and TRBJ2-1; 7 bases are a match to TRBD2. CDR3 length equals 14 residues. Trimming removed 0 bases from V and 9 bases from J; junction bases left unmatched: 5. CDR1 and CDR2 (germline): ENHRY, SYGVKD.

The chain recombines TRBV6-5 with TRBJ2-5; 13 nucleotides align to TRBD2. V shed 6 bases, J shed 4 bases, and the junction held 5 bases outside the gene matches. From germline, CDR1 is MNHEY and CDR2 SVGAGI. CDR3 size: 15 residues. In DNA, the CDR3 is TGTGCCAGCAGCCAACTAGCGGGGGGGCGAGAGACCCAGTACTTC. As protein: CASSQLAGGRETQYF.

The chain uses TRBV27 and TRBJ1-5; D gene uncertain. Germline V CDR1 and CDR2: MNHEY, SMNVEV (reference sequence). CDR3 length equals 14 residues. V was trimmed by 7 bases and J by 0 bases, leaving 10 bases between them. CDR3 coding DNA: TGTGCCAGCAAACCTACAGCTAGCAATCAGCCCCAGCATTTT. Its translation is CASKPTASNQPQHF.

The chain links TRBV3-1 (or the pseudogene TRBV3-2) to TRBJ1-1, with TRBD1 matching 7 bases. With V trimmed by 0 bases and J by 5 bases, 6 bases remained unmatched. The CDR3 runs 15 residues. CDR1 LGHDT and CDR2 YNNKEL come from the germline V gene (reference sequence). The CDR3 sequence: CASSQDPGGRTEAFF. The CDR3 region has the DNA TGTGCCAGCAGCCAAGATCCAGGGGGTCGTACTGAAGCTTTCTTT.

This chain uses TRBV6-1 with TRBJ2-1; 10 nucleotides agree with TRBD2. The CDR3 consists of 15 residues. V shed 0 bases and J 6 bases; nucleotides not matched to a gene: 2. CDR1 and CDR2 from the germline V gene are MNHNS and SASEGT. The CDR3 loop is CASSEAGTSVNEQFF. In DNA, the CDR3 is TGTGCCAGCAGTGAAGCCGGGACTAGCGTCAATGAGCAGTTCTTC.

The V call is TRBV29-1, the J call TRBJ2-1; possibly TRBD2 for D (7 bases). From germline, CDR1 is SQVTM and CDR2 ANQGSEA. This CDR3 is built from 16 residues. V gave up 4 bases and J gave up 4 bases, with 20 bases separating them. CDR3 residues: CSVGGGGPKGYNEQFF. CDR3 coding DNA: TGCAGCGTTGGAGGGGGGGGGCCTAAGGGTTACAATGAGCAGTTCTTC.

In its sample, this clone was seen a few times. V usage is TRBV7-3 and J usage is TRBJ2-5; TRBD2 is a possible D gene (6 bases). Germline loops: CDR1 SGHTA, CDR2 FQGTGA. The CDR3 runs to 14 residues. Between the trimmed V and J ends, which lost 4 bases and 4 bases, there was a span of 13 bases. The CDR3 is CASSSLGTPETQYF. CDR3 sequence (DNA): TGTGCCAGCAGCTCCCTCGGGACTCCAGAGACCCAGTACTTC.

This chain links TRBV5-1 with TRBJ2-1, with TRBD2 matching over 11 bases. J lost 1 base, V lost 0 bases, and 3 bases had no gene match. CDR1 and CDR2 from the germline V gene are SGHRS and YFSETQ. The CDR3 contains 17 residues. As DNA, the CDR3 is TGCGCCAGCAGCTTGGGGACTAGCGGGCCTTCCTACAATGAGCAGTTCTTC. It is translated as CASSLGTSGPSYNEQFF.

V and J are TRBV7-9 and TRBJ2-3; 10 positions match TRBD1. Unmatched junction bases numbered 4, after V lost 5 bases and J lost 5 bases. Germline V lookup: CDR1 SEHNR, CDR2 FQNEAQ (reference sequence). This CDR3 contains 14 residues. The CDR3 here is CASSIGQGEDTQYF. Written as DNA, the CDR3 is TGTGCCAGCAGCATCGGACAGGGGGAAGATACGCAGTATTTT.

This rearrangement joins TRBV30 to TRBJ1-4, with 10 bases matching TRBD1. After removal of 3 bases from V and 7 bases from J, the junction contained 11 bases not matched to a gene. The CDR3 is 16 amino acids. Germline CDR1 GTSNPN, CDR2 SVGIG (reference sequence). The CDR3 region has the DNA TGTGCCTGGAGAAGAGACAGGGGGCGAAGTGGTGAAAAACTGTTTTTT. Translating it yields CAWRRDRGRSGEKLFF.

The CDR3 DNA reads as TGTGCCAGCCACGACAGGGAACGCACCGGGGAGCTGTTTTTT. It is translated as CASHDRERTGELFF. The rearrangement links TRBV19 to TRBJ2-2; 7 bases agree with TRBD1. The CDR3 length is 14 residues. V was clipped by 9 bases and J by 4 bases; unmatched bases: 8. Germline CDR1 is LNHDA and CDR2 is SQIVND (reference sequence).

DNA for the CDR3: TGTGCCAGCAGCCAGGGACAGGTCACCTCGGGGACCCAGTACTTC. Translated: CASSQGQVTSGTQYF. This chain links TRBV5-6 with TRBJ2-5, with TRBD1 matching over 8 bases. The CDR3 loop spans 15 amino acids. Losses at the gene ends were 4 bases for V and 7 bases for J; bases not matched to a gene: 12. The germline V gene has CDR1 SGHDT and CDR2 YYEEEE.

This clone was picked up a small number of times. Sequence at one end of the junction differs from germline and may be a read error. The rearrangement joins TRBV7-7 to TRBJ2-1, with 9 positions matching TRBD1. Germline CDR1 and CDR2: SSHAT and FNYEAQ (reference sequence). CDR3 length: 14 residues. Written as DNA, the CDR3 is TGTGCTAGCAGCTTAAGGACAGGGGTCAATGAGCAGTTCTTC. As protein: CASSLRTGVNEQFF.

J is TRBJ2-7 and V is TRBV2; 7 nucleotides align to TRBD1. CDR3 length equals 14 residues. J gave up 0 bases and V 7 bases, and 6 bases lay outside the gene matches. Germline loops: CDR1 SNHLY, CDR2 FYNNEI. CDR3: CASKQTGSSYEQYF. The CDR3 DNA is TGTGCCAGCAAACAGACAGGGAGCTCCTACGAGCAGTACTTC. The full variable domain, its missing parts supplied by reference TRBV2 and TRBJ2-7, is EPEVTQTPSHQVTQMGQEVILRCVPISNHLYFYWYRQILGQKVEFLVSFYNNEISEKSEIFDDQFSVERPDGSNFTLKIRSTKLEDSAMYFCASKQTGSSYEQYFGPGTRLTVT.

CDR3 sequence: CASRHGTANREPQHF. CDR3 bases: TGTGCCAGCAGGCACGGGACGGCCAACAGGGAGCCCCAGCATTTT. The chain couples TRBV28 to TRBJ1-5; maybe TRBD1 (6 bases). Trimming shortened V by 6 bases and J by 8 bases, and 20 bases separated the two germline ends. CDR1 is MDHEN, CDR2 SYDVKM, per germline. The CDR3 is made up of 15 amino acids.

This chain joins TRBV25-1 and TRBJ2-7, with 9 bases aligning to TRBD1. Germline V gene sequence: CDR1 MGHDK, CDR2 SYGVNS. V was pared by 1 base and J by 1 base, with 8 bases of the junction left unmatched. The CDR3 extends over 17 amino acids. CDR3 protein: CASSELGQGIGSYEQYF. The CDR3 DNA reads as TGTGCCAGCAGTGAATTGGGACAGGGTATTGGTTCCTACGAGCAGTACTTC.

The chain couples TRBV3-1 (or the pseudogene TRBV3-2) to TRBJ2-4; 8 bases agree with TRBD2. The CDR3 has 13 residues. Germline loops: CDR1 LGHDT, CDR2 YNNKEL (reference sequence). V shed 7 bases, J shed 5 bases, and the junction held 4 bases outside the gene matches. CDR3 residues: CASTGGTQNIQYF. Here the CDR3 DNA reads TGTGCCAGCACGGGGGGGACCCAAAACATTCAGTACTTC.

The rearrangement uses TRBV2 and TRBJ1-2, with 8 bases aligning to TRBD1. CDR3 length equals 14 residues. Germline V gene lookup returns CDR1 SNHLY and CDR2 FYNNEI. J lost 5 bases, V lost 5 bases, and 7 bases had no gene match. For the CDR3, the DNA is TGTGCCAGCAGTAGGACAGGGACTGGTTATGGCTACACCTTC. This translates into CASSRTGTGYGYTF.

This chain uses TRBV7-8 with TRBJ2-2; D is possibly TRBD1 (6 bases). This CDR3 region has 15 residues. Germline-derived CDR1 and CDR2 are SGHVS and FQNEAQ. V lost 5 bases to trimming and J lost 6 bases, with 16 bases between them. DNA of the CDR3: TGTGCCAGCAGCAGCAGGGGAAATCTCCCCGGGGAGCTGTTTTTT. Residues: CASSSRGNLPGELFF.

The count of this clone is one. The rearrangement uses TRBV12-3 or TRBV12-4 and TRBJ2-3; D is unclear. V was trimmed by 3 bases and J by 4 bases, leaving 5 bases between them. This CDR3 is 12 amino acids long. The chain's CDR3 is CASSLGADTQYF. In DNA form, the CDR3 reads TGTGCCAGCAGTTTGGGCGCAGATACGCAGTATTTT.

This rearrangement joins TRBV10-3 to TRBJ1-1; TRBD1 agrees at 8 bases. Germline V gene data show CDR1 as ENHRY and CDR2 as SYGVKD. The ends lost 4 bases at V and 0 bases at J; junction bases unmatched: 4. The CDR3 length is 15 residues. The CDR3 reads CAISGRTGLNTEAFF. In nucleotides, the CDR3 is TGTGCCATCAGTGGCCGGACAGGGTTGAACACTGAAGCTTTCTTT.

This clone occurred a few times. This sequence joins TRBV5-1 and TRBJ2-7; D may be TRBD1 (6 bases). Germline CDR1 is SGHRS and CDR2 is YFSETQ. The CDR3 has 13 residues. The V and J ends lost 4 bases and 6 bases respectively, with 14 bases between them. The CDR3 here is CASSEPTGIEQYF. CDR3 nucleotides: TGCGCCAGCAGCGAACCGACAGGTATCGAGCAGTACTTC.

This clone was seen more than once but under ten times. CDR3 in amino acids: CASSYSGISSSGYTF. The CDR3 DNA follows: TGTGCCAGCAGTTACTCGGGCATATCGTCCTCTGGCTACACCTTC. The chain links TRBV6-5 to TRBJ1-2; D gene uncertain. The germline CDR1 and CDR2 sequences are MNHEY and SVGAGI. The CDR3 is made up of 15 amino acids. The V and J ends lost 0 bases and 7 bases respectively, with 15 bases between them.

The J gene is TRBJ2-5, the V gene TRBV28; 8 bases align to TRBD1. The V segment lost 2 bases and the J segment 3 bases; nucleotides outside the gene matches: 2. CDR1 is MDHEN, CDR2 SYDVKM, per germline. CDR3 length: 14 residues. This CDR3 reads CASSLRTGKETQYF. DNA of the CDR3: TGTGCCAGCAGTTTAAGGACAGGGAAAGAGACCCAGTACTTC. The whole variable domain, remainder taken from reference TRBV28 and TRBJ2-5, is DVKVTQSSRYLVKRTGEKVFLECVQDMDHENMFWYRQDPGLGLRLIYFSYDVKMKEKGDIPEGYSVSREKKERFSLILESASTNQTSMYLCASSLRTGKETQYFGPGTRLLVL.

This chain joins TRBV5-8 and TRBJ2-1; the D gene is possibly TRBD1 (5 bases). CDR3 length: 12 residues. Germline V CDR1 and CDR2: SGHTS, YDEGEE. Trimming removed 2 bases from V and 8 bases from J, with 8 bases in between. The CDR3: CASSFQGYEQFF. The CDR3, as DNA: TGTGCCAGCAGCTTTCAGGGTTATGAGCAGTTCTTC.

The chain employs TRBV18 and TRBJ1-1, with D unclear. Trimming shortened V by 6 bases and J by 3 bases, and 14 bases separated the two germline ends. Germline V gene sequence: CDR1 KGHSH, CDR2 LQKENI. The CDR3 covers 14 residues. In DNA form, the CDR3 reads TGTGCCAGCTCGACTTTCGTTGGCGACACTGAAGCTTTCTTT. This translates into CASSTFVGDTEAFF.

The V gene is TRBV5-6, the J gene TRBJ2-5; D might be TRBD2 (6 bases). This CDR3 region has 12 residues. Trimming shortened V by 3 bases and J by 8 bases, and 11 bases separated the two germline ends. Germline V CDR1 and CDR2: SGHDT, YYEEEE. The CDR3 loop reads CASSYTGGTQYF. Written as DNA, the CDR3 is TGTGCCAGCAGCTATACCGGGGGAACCCAGTACTTC.